This section outlines one T cell receptor beta chain sequence together with its context. Its target is not known. The sample comes from a study of a mutant IDH1 vaccine in newly diagnosed glioma. On the study more broadly: Patients came in for eight vaccinations, in weeks 1, 3, 5, 7, 11, 15, 19 and 23. Vaccination was launched 4-6 weeks after radiotherapy alone, or with temozolomide cycles. Sex distribution of treated patients was about 60% male and roughly 38% female; mean age was about 40 years.

Regarding time point: week 23, last vaccination. It was 300 ug of mutant IDH1 20-mer peptide that made up each vaccine dose, given with topical imiquimod. The study enrolled donors with new WHO grade 3 or 4 IDH1-mutant, ATRX-lost astrocytomas. This CDR3 has 13 residues. Trimming stripped 1 base from V and 6 bases from J, with 7 bases between. Germline lookup yields CDR1 MGHRA and CDR2 YSYEKL. Profiling relied on immunoSEQ multiplex PCR, and the TCRdb table lists in-frame clones only, not all of them. Of around 56,000 clones in the sample, around 80% were seen once. The V gene is TRBV4-1, the J gene TRBJ1-5; D is ambiguous. This clonotype was sampled from a middle-aged woman with glioma. Some clones in this sample may be carry-over from other donors' samples. The source material was PBMCs, sampled from a glioma patient whose treatment included an IDH1 peptide vaccine. Here the CDR3 reads CASSQASLQPQHF. DNA for the CDR3: TGCGCCAGCAGCCAAGCATCACTTCAGCCCCAGCATTTT.